These 21 T cell receptor beta chains originate from one sample sequenced in a study of T cells in Graves' hyperthyroidism and ophthalmopathy. RNA transcripts served as the template for amplifying TCR beta CDR3 regions. RT-PCR in the first round (using the HTBI primer set) targeted the TCR CDR3. One entry per CDR3 protein results from TCRdb running MiXCR on the multiplex PCR reads. The sample has roughly 600,000 distinct CDR3 sequences; about 14% are singletons. The specimen sequenced was blood. All receptors derive from a woman aged 50 to 60 with Graves' ophthalmopathy.

This clonotype was counted at least ten times. The chain has TRBV27 and TRBJ2-1, with D perhaps assigned TRBD1 or TRBD2 (5 bases each). Germline CDR1 MNHEY, CDR2 SMNVEV (reference sequence). The CDR3 sequence is 15 residues long. V was cut by 0 bases and J by 1 base, with 7 bases left in between. The CDR3 spells CASSLSGESYNEQFF. The CDR3 DNA reads TGTGCCAGCAGTTTATCAGGGGAGTCCTACAATGAGCAGTTCTTC.

This chain links TRBV27 with TRBJ2-2; 7 nucleotides align to TRBD2. Trimming took 6 bases from V and 8 from J; bases not matched to a gene: 9. This CDR3 is 14 amino acids long. Germline assignment: CDR1 MNHEY and CDR2 SMNVEV (reference sequence). CDR3 in amino acids: CASSRTRGLGELFF. CDR3 DNA sequence: TGTGCCAGCAGCCGAACGCGGGGGTTGGGGGAGCTGTTTTTT.

The gene calls are TRBV4-2 and TRBJ1-2; D gene unclear. Germline CDR1 LGHNA, CDR2 YNFKEQ. Trimming took off 1 base at V and 7 bases at J, with 10 bases between the two ends. CDR3 length equals 13 residues. This chain's CDR3 is CASSQAGGFGYTF. CDR3 in DNA: TGTGCCAGCAGCCAAGCTGGAGGTTTTGGCTACACCTTC.

DNA of the CDR3: TGTGCCAGCAGCCCCCATCGTGACGAGCAGTACTTC. As protein: CASSPHRDEQYF. This chain connects TRBV7-2 to TRBJ2-7; D is unclear. Germline V gene sequence: CDR1 SGHTA, CDR2 FQGNSA. The CDR3 is 12 residues long. Trimming removed 5 bases from V and 5 bases from J, with 10 bases in between. Using reference TRBV7-2 and TRBJ2-7 for the parts outside the CDR3, the full variable domain is GAGVSQSPSNKVTEKGKDVELRCDPISGHTALYWYRQSLGQGLEFLIYFQGNSAPDKSGLPSDRFSAERTGGSVSTLTIQRTQQEDSAVYLCASSPHRDEQYFGPGTRLTVT.

This clonotype was counted between two and nine times. The chain uses TRBV6-1 and TRBJ1-1; 7 positions match TRBD1. CDR1 MNHNS and CDR2 SASEGT come from the germline V gene. The CDR3 length is 13 residues. The junction had 11 bases not matched to a gene; V was cut back by 6 bases and J by 10 bases. CDR3 sequence: CASSRDSRGRAFF. The CDR3 DNA sequence: TGTGCCAGCAGCCGGGACAGCCGCGGAAGAGCTTTCTTT.

This clonotype turned up a few times. The genes are TRBV28 and TRBJ2-1; 9 bases are a match to TRBD2. The V gene's germline CDR1 is MDHEN and CDR2 SYDVKM. The junction had 9 bases not matched to a gene; V was cut back by 1 base and J by 8 bases. This CDR3 comprises 16 residues. The CDR3 region has the DNA TGTGCCAGCAGTTTATCCTCTCTTGGGACTAGCTATGAGCAGTTCTTC. Protein sequence: CASSLSSLGTSYEQFF.

The rearrangement joins TRBV24-1 to TRBJ2-5; D is unresolved. The last part of the DNA fits TRBJ2-1 better; the J call may be wrong. CDR1 KGHDR and CDR2 SFDVKD come from the germline V gene. The CDR3 sequence is 12 residues long. The CDR3: CATSDGQVPQFF. In DNA, the CDR3 is TGTGCCACCAGTGATGGGCAGGTACCCCAGTTCTTC.

Ten or more counts support this clonotype. The chain combines TRBV11-3 with TRBJ2-7, with D tentatively TRBD1 or TRBD2 (5 bases each). Germline assignment: CDR1 SGHNT and CDR2 YENEEA. V lost 1 base and J 1 base, leaving 11 bases between the germline ends. The CDR3 is 15 residues long. CDR3 in DNA: TGTGCCAGCAGCTTAGGACGGGACGGATCCTACGAGCAGTACTTC. Translation: CASSLGRDGSYEQYF.

This clonotype was counted a few times. The CDR3 region is CASSYGSGSGEQFF. The CDR3 region has the DNA TGTGCCAGCAGCTATGGTAGCGGGAGTGGTGAGCAGTTCTTC. The gene calls are TRBV7-6 and TRBJ2-1; 9 nucleotides agree with TRBD2. This CDR3 contains 14 residues. V gave up 4 bases and J gave up 9 bases; unmatched junction bases: 7. CDR1 and CDR2 (germline): SGHVS, FNYEAQ.

DNA for the CDR3: TGTGCCAGCAGCTTGTGGACCGGGACAGGGGACACCGGGGAGCTGTTTTTT. Its protein product is CASSLWTGTGDTGELFF. The J gene is TRBJ2-2, the V gene TRBV7-9; 10 positions agree with TRBD1. CDR3 length: 17 residues. The germline CDR1 and CDR2 sequences are SEHNR and FQNEAQ (reference sequence). Germline trimming cut 3 bases from V and 3 bases from J; bases unmatched to any gene: 7.

Only a few counts were recorded for this clonotype. This chain connects TRBV20-1 to TRBJ2-1; TRBD2 matches at 14 bases. The CDR3 length is 16 residues. The trim removed 0 bases at V and 12 bases at J, leaving 10 bases unmatched. Germline CDR1 is DFQATT and CDR2 is SNEGSKA (reference sequence). The CDR3: CSARDYRGLAGVSQFF. In nucleotides, the CDR3 is TGCAGTGCTAGAGATTATAGGGGACTAGCGGGAGTATCGCAGTTCTTC.

This clonotype has a handful of counts. V and J are TRBV28 and TRBJ1-3; no firm D call. The CDR3 runs to 11 residues. Germline-derived CDR1 and CDR2 are MDHEN and SYDVKM. V dropped 3 bases and J dropped 8 bases, with 5 bases sitting between them. The CDR3 coding sequence is TGTGCCAGCAGTTTTTTAGACACCATATATTTT. Its translation: CASSFLDTIYF.

The chain has TRBV15 and TRBJ2-3, with no clear D. This CDR3 region has 18 residues. From germline, CDR1 is LNHNV and CDR2 YYDKDF (reference sequence). With 1 base removed from V and 4 bases from J, the gap between germline ends came to 21 bases. As DNA, the CDR3 is TGTGCCACCAGCAGAGCCCGATTTAGCTTTGGACGGGCAGATACGCAGTATTTT. Residues: CATSRARFSFGRADTQYF.

The V and J genes are TRBV27 and TRBJ2-1; 10 bases are a match to TRBD2. V lost 5 bases to trimming and J lost 12 bases; unmatched junction nucleotides: 19. CDR3 length: 17 amino acids. The V gene's germline CDR1 is MNHEY and CDR2 SMNVEV (reference sequence). This CDR3 is CASSPTSGKQLAKGQFF. CDR3 DNA sequence: TGTGCCAGCAGTCCTACTAGCGGGAAGCAATTGGCCAAGGGGCAGTTCTTC.

This clonotype was recorded at least ten times. This chain joins TRBV7-9 and TRBJ1-1; D perhaps matches TRBD1 (5 bases). Trimming cost V 7 bases and J 4 bases, with 10 bases left between them. CDR1 and CDR2 (germline): SEHNR, FQNEAQ (reference sequence). The CDR3 runs to 12 residues. The CDR3 is CASTFGATEAFF. The CDR3 DNA reads as TGTGCCAGCACCTTTGGGGCCACTGAAGCTTTCTTT.

This clonotype was recorded at least ten times. The chain combines TRBV11-1 with TRBJ2-2, with unresolved D. Trimming took off 4 bases at V and 2 bases at J, with 11 bases between the two ends. The length of the CDR3 is 15 residues. Per the germline V gene, CDR1 is SGHAT and CDR2 is FQDESV (reference sequence). CDR3 sequence reads: CASSSHWVNTGELFF. The DNA of the CDR3 is TGTGCCAGCAGCTCCCACTGGGTTAACACCGGGGAGCTGTTTTTT.

The V call is TRBV29-1, the J call TRBJ1-1; D is unresolved. The V gene's germline CDR1 is SQVTM and CDR2 ANQGSEA. V lost 4 bases to trimming and J lost 0 bases, with 9 bases between them. This CDR3 region has 13 residues. DNA of the CDR3: TGCAGCGTTGGGGGAGTAATGAACACTGAAGCTTTCTTT. It translates to CSVGGVMNTEAFF.

Note on this clonotype: A much larger clonotype is one base distant, so this may be a read error. The chain employs TRBV7-2 and TRBJ2-3, with TRBD1 matching over 7 bases. Germline assignment: CDR1 SGHTA and CDR2 FQGNSA. This CDR3 region has 15 residues. With V trimmed by 7 bases and J by 3 bases, 10 bases remained unmatched. CDR3 region: CASTTGAGVTDTQYF. CDR3 DNA: TGTGCCAGCACCACAGGGGCAGGGGTAACAGATACGCAGTATTTT.

This clonotype was recorded at least ten times. V is TRBV29-1 and J is TRBJ2-7; 7 nucleotides align to TRBD2. CDR1 is SQVTM and CDR2 is ANQGSEA in the germline V gene. The ends lost 4 bases at V and 4 bases at J; junction bases unmatched: 7. This CDR3 is 13 amino acids long. CDR3 protein: CSVAAGVGYEQYF. CDR3 bases: TGCAGCGTTGCGGCGGGAGTAGGATACGAGCAGTACTTC.

This clonotype has a count of ten or more. The rearrangement links TRBV7-8 to TRBJ2-7, with 7 bases matching TRBD2. The CDR3 covers 14 residues. V dropped 6 bases and J dropped 3; count of bases not matched to a gene: 8. Germline assignment: CDR1 SGHVS and CDR2 FQNEAQ. The CDR3 is CASRFGGSVYEQYF. CDR3 coding DNA: TGTGCCAGCAGGTTTGGCGGGAGTGTCTACGAGCAGTACTTC.

This clonotype was detected ten times or more. This chain connects TRBV12-3 or TRBV12-4 to TRBJ2-1; the D call may be TRBD1 or TRBD2 (5 bases each). CDR3 length: 16 amino acids. Trimming left V 5 bases short and J 1 base short, with 15 bases between. The CDR3 DNA reads as TGTGCCAGCAGTCCCGGGGCTACGATTTCCTACAATGAGCAGTTCTTC. Translating gives CASSPGATISYNEQFF.